The 17 T cell receptor beta chains below were found in one sample sequenced in a study of Graves' ophthalmopathy and Graves' hyperthyroidism. Amplification of TCR beta CDR3 regions used RNA transcripts. HTBI-primed RT-PCR formed the first round, and a multiplex PCR formed the second. MiXCR, run by TCRdb on the multiplex PCR reads, gives a single entry per CDR3 protein. There are 900,000 to 1,200,000 distinct CDR3 sequences in the sample; around a third occur only once, and roughly 10% lies in the top ten. Input material: peripheral blood or thyroid tissue (not recorded which). These receptors all come from an adult man with Graves' hyperthyroidism.

This clonotype was detected many times. V gene TRBV15 combines with J gene TRBJ2-7, with TRBD2 matching over 9 bases. The J segment lost 3 bases and the V segment lost 0 bases, leaving 3 bases of the junction unmatched. The CDR3 spans 15 residues. The V gene's germline CDR1 is LNHNV and CDR2 YYDKDF (reference sequence). The CDR3 reads CATSRDLAGIYEQYF. CDR3 nucleotide sequence: TGTGCCACCAGCAGAGATCTAGCGGGAATCTACGAGCAGTACTTC.

This clonotype was picked up a small number of times. V gene TRBV7-2 combines with J gene TRBJ2-5, with 7 bases aligning to TRBD1. Germline V gene lookup returns CDR1 SGHTA and CDR2 FQGNSA. The V and J ends lost 5 bases and 5 bases, in that order; junction bases with no gene match: 5. The CDR3 has 13 residues. The DNA of the CDR3 is TGTGCCAGCAGCCTTAGGGACAGCGAGACCCAGTACTTC. This translates into CASSLRDSETQYF.

This clonotype has ten or more counts. V usage is TRBV29-1 and J usage is TRBJ1-2; 10 bases fit TRBD1. V lost 6 bases and J lost 8; bases outside the gene matches: 6. This CDR3 region has 12 residues. Germline CDR1 and CDR2: SQVTM and ANQGSEA. The CDR3 nucleotides read TGCAGCGTCCGCGACAGGGGGCTGGGCTACACCTTC. Translating it yields CSVRDRGLGYTF.

This chain uses TRBV2 with TRBJ2-5, with TRBD2 identical over 10 bases. The V gene's germline CDR1 is SNHLY and CDR2 FYNNEI. This CDR3 region has 21 residues. V lost 0 bases and J lost 4; bases outside the gene matches: 20. CDR3 nucleotide sequence: TGTGCCAGCAGTGAAGCCTACAGCGGCTCGGGAACTAGCGGGGCCTTAGAGACCCAGTACTTC. It specifies CASSEAYSGSGTSGALETQYF.

The sample holds many counts of this clonotype. The rearrangement joins TRBV7-9 to TRBJ1-2; D unclear. Germline V CDR1 and CDR2: SEHNR, FQNEAQ (reference sequence). The CDR3 totals 13 residues. The V and J ends lost 3 bases and 4 bases respectively, with 9 bases between them. Here the CDR3 DNA reads TGTGCCAGCAGCTTCGGGAGAACCTATGGCTACACCTTC. It is translated as CASSFGRTYGYTF.

The V and J genes are TRBV29-1 and TRBJ1-2, with TRBD1 as a possible D gene (5 bases). Germline V gene lookup returns CDR1 SQVTM and CDR2 ANQGSEA. This CDR3 is built from 13 residues. CDR3 in amino acids: CSYSRGLRYGYTF. CDR3 DNA sequence: TGCAGTTACTCGAGGGGTCTCCGGTATGGCTACACCTTC.

V usage is TRBV10-3 and J usage is TRBJ2-5; D is possibly TRBD1 (8 bases). CDR1 and CDR2 (germline): ENHRY, SYGVKD. The V end lost 10 bases, the J end lost 5 bases, and 23 bases lay between the germline ends. The length of the CDR3 is 15 residues. CDR3 loop: CASSGTLRDRETQYF. In nucleotides, the CDR3 is TGTGCCAGCAGCGGGACACTACGGGACAGGGAGACCCAGTACTTC.

This clonotype was seen repeatedly, ten times or more. The V and J genes are TRBV4-1 and TRBJ1-3; D uncertain. Germline V gives CDR1 MGHRA, CDR2 YSYEKL. Trimming cost V 0 bases and J 4 bases, with 10 bases left between them. The length of the CDR3 is 15 residues. CDR3 DNA: TGCGCCAGCAGCCAAGAGGGCACCAAGGGAAACACCATATATTTT. Its translation is CASSQEGTKGNTIYF.

This clonotype was picked up many times. One base away lies a much larger clone, so this may be a sequencing read error. The chain joins TRBV10-3 to TRBJ2-6, with a tentative D call TRBD1 (6 bases). V lost 10 bases and J lost 0, with 13 bases in between. The CDR3 runs to 15 residues. Looked up from germline, CDR1 is ENHRY and CDR2 is SYGVKD. CDR3 nucleotides: TGTGCCAGCAGCTACAGGGACTCTGGGGCCAACGTCCTGACTTTC. Protein sequence: CASSYRDSGANVLTF.

About this clonotype: Relative to the germline gene, one junction end is altered; a read error may explain this. The J gene is TRBJ1-1, the V gene TRBV7-9, with TRBD1 matching over 7 bases. CDR1 and CDR2 from the germline V gene are SEHNR and FQNEAQ (reference sequence). The CDR3 has 13 amino acids. Written as DNA, the CDR3 is TGTGCCAGCAGCTCAGACAGGGACACTGAAGCTTCCTTT. Translating it yields CASSSDRDTEASF.

The count of this clonotype is one. This chain uses TRBV29-1 with TRBJ2-5; TRBD2 is a possible D gene (6 bases). Looked up from germline, CDR1 is SQVTM and CDR2 is ANQGSEA. The CDR3 is 14 amino acids. The ends were cut back, 8 bases at V and 8 bases at J, with 24 bases in the middle. CDR3 in DNA: TGCAGCAGTTCAGGCTCGGGGGACGGAGCAACCCAGTACTTC. Amino acids: CSSSGSGDGATQYF.

This clonotype has a handful of counts. This rearrangement joins TRBV2 to TRBJ1-1; TRBD1 might be the D (5 bases). Germline assignment: CDR1 SNHLY and CDR2 FYNNEI. Trimming stripped 6 bases from V and 3 bases from J, with 14 bases between. This CDR3 comprises 14 residues. The CDR3 here is CASRDRTGYTEAFF. The CDR3 DNA reads TGTGCCAGCAGAGATCGTACAGGCTACACTGAAGCTTTCTTT.

This clonotype was seen a handful of times. V and J are TRBV7-9 and TRBJ2-7; 11 positions match TRBD1. With 4 bases clipped from V and 2 bases from J, the junction kept 7 bases outside the gene matches. CDR1 is SEHNR and CDR2 is FQNEAQ in the germline V gene (reference sequence). CDR3 size: 16 residues. The CDR3 nucleotides are TGTGCCAGCAGCTCGGGACAGGGGGTAAAGGCCTACGAGCAGTACTTC. It specifies CASSSGQGVKAYEQYF.

Turning to this clonotype: This could be a read error, since a much larger clone is one nucleotide away. This sequence joins TRBV2 and TRBJ1-2, with D possibly TRBD1 on 6 matching bases. The germline V and J ends were trimmed by 2 bases and 3 bases, with 13 bases remaining between them. The CDR3 covers 15 residues. Germline lookup yields CDR1 SNHLY and CDR2 FYNNEI. The CDR3 nucleotides read TGTGCCAGCAGTGAAAGGGCAGAGGGGGACTATGGCTACACCTTC. Its protein is CASSERAEGDYGYTF. Looking up the rest from reference TRBV2 and TRBJ1-2 gives the full variable domain: EPEVTQTPSHQVTQMGQEVILRCVPISNHLYFYWYRQILGQKVEFLVSFYNNEISEKSEIFDDQFSVERPDGSNFTLKIRSTKLEDSAMYFCASSERAEGDYGYTFGSGTRLTVV.

This clonotype showed up many times. The rearrangement uses TRBV7-9 and TRBJ2-7; 10 bases map to TRBD1. This CDR3 is built from 16 residues. Trimming cost V 5 bases and J 5 bases; bases outside gene matches: 12. Germline CDR1 reads SEHNR; CDR2 reads FQNEAQ (reference sequence). CDR3 bases: TGTGCCAGCAGCCCGTCACCCGGGACAGGGGTTGACGAGCAGTACTTC. Encoded protein: CASSPSPGTGVDEQYF.

J is TRBJ2-5 and V is TRBV20-1; 11 positions match TRBD2. This CDR3 is built from 15 residues. From germline, CDR1 is DFQATT and CDR2 SNEGSKA (reference sequence). V dropped 6 bases and J dropped 4; count of bases not matched to a gene: 10. CDR3 amino acids: CSALTSGTGRETQYF. Written as DNA, the CDR3 is TGCAGTGCCCTGACTAGCGGGACCGGGCGAGAGACCCAGTACTTC.

The genes are TRBV2 and TRBJ2-1; 9 bases match TRBD2. The trim removed 6 bases at V and 8 bases at J, leaving 8 bases unmatched. The germline CDR1 and CDR2 sequences are SNHLY and FYNNEI. The CDR3 length is 14 residues. CDR3 DNA: TGTGCCAGCAGGGCAGGACTAGCGAGCGATGAGCAGTTCTTC. Amino acids: CASRAGLASDEQFF.